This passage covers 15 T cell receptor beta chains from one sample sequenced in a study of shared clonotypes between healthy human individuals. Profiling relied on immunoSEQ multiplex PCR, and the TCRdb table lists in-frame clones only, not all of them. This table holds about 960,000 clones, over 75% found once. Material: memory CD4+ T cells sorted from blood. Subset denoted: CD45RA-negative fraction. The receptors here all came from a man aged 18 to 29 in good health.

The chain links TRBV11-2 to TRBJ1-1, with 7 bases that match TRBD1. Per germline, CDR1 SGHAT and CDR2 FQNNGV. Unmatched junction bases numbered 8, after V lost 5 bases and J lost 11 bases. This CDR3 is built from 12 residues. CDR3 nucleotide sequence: TGTGCCAGCAGCCGGGACAGTAGCACGGCTTTCTTT. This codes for CASSRDSSTAFF.

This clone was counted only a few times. The CDR3 bases are TGTGCCAGCAGGACAGGGTCTTGTCATCAGCCCCAGCATTTT. Translating gives CASRTGSCHQPQHF. This chain uses TRBV14 with TRBJ1-5, with 7 positions matching TRBD1. V trimming: 6 bases; J trimming: 5 bases; junction bases outside the gene matches: 7. The V gene's germline CDR1 is SGHDN and CDR2 FVKESK. The CDR3 loop spans 14 amino acids.

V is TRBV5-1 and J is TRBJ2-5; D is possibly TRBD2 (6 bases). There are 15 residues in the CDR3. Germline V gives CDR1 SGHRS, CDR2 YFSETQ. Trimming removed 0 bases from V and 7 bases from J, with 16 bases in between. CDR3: CASSLDSGGKGTQYF. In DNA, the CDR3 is TGCGCCAGCAGCTTGGACTCTGGGGGGAAAGGGACCCAGTACTTC.

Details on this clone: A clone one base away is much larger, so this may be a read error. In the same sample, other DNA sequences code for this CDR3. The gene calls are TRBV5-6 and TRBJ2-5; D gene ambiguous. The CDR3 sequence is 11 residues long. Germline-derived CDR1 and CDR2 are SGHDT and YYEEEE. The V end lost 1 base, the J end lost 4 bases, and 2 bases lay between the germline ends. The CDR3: CASSLLETQYF. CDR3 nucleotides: TGTGCCAGCAGCTTGCTAGAGACCCAGTACTTC.

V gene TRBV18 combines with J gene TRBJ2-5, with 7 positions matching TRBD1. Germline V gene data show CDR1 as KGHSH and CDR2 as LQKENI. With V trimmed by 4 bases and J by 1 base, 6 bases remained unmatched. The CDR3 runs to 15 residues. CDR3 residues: CASSRDSPIQETQYF. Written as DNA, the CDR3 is TGTGCCAGCTCACGGGACAGCCCCATCCAAGAGACCCAGTACTTC.

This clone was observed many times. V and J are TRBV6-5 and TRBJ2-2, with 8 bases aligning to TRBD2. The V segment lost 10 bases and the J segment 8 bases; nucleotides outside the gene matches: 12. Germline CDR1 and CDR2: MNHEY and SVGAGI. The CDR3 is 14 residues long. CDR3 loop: CATRASGYSGELFF. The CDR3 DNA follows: TGTGCCACCAGGGCTAGCGGGTACTCGGGGGAGCTGTTTTTT.

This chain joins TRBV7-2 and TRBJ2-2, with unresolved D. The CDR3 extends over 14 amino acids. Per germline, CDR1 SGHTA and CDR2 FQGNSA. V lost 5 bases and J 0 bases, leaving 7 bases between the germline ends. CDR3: CASSATSNTGELFF. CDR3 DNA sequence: TGTGCCAGCAGCGCCACTTCGAACACCGGGGAGCTGTTTTTT.

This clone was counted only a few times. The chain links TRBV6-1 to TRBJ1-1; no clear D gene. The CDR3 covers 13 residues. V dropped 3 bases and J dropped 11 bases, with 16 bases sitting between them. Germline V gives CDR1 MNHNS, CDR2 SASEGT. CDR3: CASSDLALGMAFF. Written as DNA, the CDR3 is TGTGCCAGCAGTGACCTGGCGCTAGGGATGGCTTTCTTT.

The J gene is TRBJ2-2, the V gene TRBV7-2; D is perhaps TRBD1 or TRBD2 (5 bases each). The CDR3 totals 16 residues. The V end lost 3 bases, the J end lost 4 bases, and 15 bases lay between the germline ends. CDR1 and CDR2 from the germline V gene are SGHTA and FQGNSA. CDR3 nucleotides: TGTGCCAGCAGCTTCCCGGGGCCTCAGGGCACCGGGGAGCTGTTTTTT. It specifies CASSFPGPQGTGELFF.

The CDR3 loop reads CASSKIPGPTSYEQYF. CDR3 sequence (DNA): TGCGCCAGCAGCAAAATCCCGGGGCCTACGTCCTACGAGCAGTACTTC. The chain has TRBV5-1 and TRBJ2-7; TRBD1 or TRBD2 may be the D gene (5 bases each). The V gene lost 4 bases and the J gene lost 1 base, with 18 bases spanning the gap. This CDR3 is 16 amino acids long. The germline V gene encodes CDR1 SGHRS and CDR2 YFSETQ.

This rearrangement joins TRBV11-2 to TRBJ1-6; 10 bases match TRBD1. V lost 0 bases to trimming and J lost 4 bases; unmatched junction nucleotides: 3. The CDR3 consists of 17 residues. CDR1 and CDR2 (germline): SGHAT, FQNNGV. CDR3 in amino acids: CASSLDRTGGYNSPLHF. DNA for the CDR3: TGTGCCAGCAGCTTAGATAGGACAGGGGGTTATAATTCACCCCTCCACTTT.

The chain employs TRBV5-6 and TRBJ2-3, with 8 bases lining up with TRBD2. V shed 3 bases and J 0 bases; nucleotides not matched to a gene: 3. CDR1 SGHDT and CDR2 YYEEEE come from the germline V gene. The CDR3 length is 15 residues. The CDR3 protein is CASSSLAASTDTQYF. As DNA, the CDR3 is TGTGCCAGCAGCTCACTAGCGGCTAGCACAGATACGCAGTATTTT.

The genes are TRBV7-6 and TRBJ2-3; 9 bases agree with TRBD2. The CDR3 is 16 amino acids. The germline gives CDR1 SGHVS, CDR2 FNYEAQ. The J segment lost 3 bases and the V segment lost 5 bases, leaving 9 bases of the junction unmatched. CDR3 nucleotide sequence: TGTGCCAGCAGCCTCCGCGGGAGGGCCGGGACAGATACGCAGTATTTT. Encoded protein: CASSLRGRAGTDTQYF.

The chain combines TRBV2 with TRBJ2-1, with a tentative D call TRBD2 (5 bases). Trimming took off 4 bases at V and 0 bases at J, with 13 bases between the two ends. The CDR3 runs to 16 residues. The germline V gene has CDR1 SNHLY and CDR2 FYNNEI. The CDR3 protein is CASSGGLFSSYNEQFF. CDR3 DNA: TGTGCCAGCAGTGGCGGGTTATTCAGCTCCTACAATGAGCAGTTCTTC.

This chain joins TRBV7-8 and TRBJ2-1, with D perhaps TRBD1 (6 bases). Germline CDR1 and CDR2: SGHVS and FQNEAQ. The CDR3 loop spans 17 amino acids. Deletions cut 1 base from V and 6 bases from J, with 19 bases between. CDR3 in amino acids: CASSLDHSRGESNEQFF. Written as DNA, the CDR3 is TGTGCCAGCAGCTTAGATCATAGCAGGGGAGAAAGCAATGAGCAGTTCTTC.